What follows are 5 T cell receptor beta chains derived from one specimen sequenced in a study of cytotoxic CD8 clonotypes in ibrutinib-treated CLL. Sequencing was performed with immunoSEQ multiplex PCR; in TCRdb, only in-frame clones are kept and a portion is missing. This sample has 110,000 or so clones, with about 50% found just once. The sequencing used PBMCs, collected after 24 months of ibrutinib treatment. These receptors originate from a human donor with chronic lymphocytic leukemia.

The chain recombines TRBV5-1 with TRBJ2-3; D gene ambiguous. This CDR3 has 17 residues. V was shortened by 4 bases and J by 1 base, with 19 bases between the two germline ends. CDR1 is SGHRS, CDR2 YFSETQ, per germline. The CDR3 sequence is CASSMERNSERTDTQYF. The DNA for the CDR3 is TGCGCCAGCAGCATGGAGCGAAACAGTGAACGCACAGATACGCAGTATTTT.

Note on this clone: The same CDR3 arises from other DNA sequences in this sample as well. The CDR3 region is CASSVAQDTQYF. CDR3 DNA: TGTGCCAGCAGCGTAGCCCAGGATACGCAGTATTTT. The V and J genes are TRBV9 and TRBJ2-3; D call uncertain. The CDR3 extends over 12 amino acids. Germline CDR1 and CDR2: SGDLS and YYNGEE. The V end lost 0 bases, the J end lost 6 bases, and 5 bases lay between the germline ends.

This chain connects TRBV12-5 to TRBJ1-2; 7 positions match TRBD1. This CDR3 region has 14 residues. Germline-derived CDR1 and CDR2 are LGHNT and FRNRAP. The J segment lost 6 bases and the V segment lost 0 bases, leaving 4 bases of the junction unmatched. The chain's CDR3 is CASGLVQGSDGYTF. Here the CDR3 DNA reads TGTGCTAGTGGTTTGGTACAGGGGTCGGATGGCTACACCTTC.

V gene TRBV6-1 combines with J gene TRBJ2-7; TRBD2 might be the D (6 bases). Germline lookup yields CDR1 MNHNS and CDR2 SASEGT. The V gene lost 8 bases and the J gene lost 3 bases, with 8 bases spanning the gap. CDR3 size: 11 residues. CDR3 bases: TGTGCCAGCGCGGGGATCTACGAGCAGTACTTC. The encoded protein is CASAGIYEQYF.

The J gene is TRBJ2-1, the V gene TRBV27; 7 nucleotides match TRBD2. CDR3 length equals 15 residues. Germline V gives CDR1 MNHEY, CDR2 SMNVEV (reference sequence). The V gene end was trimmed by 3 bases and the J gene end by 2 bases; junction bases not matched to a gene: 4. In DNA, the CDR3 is TGTGCCAGCAGTTTTTGGGGGGGAGCCTACAATGAGCAGTTCTTC. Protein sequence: CASSFWGGAYNEQFF.